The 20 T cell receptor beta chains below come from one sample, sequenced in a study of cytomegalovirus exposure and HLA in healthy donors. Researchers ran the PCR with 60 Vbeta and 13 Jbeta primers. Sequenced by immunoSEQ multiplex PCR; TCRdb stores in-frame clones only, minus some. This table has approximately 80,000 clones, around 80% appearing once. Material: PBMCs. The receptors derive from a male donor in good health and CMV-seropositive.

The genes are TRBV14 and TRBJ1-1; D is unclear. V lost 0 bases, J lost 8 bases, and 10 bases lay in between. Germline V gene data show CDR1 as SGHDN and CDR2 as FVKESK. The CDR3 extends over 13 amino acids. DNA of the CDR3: TGTGCCAGCAGCCAAGAGATCAGGCAGGAAGCTTTCTTT. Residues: CASSQEIRQEAFF.

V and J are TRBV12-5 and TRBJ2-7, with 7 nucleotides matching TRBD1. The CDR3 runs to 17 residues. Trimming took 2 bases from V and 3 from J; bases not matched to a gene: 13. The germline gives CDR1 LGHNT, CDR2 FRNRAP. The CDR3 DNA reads TGTGCTAGTGGTTTGACTTTTCGACAGGGTCCTTTCTACGAGCAGTACTTC. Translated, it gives CASGLTFRQGPFYEQYF.

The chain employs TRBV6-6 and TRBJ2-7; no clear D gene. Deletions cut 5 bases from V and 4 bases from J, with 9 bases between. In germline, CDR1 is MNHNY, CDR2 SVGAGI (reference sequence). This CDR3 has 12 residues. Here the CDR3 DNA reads TGTGCCAGCAGTCCCGCGCCTTACGAGCAGTACTTC. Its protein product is CASSPAPYEQYF.

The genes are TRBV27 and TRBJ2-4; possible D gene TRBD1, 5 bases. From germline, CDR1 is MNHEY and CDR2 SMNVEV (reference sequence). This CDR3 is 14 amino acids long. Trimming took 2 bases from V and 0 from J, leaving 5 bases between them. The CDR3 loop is CASSLQGAKNIQYF. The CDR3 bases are TGTGCCAGCAGTTTACAGGGAGCCAAAAACATTCAGTACTTC.

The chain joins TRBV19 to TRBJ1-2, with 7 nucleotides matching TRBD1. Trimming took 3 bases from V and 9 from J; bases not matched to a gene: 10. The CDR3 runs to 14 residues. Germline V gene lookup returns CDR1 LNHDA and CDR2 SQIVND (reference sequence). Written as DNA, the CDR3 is TGTGCCAGTAGTATGGGGCCAGGGGGGCCTCGCTACACCTTC. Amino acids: CASSMGPGGPRYTF.

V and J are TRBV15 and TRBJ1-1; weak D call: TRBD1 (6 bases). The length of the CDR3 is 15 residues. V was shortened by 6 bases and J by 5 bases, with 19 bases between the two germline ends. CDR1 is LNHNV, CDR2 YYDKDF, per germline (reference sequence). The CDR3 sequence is CATSPDRGGWTEAFF. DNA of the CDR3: TGTGCCACCAGTCCAGATCGGGGGGGCTGGACTGAAGCTTTCTTT.

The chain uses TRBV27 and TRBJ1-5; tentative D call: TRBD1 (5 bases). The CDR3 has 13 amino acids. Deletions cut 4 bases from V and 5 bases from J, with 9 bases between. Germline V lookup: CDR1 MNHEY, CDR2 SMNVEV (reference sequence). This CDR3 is CASSSQVYQPQHF. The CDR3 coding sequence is TGTGCCAGCAGTTCACAGGTGTATCAGCCCCAGCATTTT.

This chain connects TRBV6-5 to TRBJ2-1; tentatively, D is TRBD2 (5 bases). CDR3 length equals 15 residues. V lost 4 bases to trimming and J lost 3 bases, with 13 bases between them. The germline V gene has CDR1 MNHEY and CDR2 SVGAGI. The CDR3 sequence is CASSFLRAGYNEQFF. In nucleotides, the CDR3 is TGTGCCAGCAGTTTCCTGAGGGCCGGCTACAATGAGCAGTTCTTC.

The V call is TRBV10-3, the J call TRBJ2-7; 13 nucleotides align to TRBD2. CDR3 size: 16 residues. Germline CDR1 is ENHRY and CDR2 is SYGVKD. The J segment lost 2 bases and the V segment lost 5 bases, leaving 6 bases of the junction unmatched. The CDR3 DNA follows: TGTGCCATCAGTCCACCAGGGACTAGCGGGACCTACGAGCAGTACTTC. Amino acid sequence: CAISPPGTSGTYEQYF.

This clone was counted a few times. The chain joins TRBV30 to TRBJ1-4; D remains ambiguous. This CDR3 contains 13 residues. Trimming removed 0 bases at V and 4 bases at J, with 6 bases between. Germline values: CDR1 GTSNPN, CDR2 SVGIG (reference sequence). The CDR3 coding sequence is TGTGCCTGGAGTGTCTCCCTTAATGAAAAACTGTTTTTT. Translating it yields CAWSVSLNEKLFF. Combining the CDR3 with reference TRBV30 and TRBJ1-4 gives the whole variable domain SQTIHQWPATLVQPVGSPLSLECTVEGTSNPNLYWYRQAAGRGLQLLFYSVGIGQISSEVPQNLSASRPQDRQFILSSKKLLLSDSGFYLCAWSVSLNEKLFFGSGTQLSVL.

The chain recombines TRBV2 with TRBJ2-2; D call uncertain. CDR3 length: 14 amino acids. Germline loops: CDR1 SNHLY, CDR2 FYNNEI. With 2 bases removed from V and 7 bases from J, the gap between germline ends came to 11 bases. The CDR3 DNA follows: TGTGCCAGCAGTGAAACTCCCTTCGGCGGGGAGCTGTTTTTT. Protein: CASSETPFGGELFF.

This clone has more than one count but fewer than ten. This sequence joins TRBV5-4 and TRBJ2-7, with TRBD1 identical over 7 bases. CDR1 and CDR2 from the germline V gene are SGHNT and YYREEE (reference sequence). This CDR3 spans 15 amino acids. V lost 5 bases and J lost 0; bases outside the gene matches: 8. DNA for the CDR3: TGTGCCAGCAGACCAGACAGGGCCAGCTCCTACGAGCAGTACTTC. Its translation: CASRPDRASSYEQYF.

The CDR3, as DNA: TGTGCCAGCAGTGCCAGGGGATTATCCTACGAGCAGTACTTC. It is translated as CASSARGLSYEQYF. The chain couples TRBV25-1 to TRBJ2-7, with a weak D call TRBD1 (6 bases). Germline values: CDR1 MGHDK, CDR2 SYGVNS. This CDR3 contains 14 residues. V was trimmed by 4 bases and J by 1 base, leaving 11 bases between them.

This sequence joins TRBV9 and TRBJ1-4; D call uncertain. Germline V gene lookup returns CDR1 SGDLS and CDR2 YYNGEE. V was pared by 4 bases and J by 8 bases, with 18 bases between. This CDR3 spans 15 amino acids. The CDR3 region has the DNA TGTGCCAGCAGCCCAGAAGTGGCGGGTCGAGAAAAACTGTTTTTT. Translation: CASSPEVAGREKLFF.

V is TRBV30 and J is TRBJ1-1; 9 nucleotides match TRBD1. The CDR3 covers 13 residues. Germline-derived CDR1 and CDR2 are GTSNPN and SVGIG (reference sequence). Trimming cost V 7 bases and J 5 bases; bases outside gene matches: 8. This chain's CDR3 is CAYWTGEETEAFF. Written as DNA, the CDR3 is TGTGCCTATTGGACAGGGGAGGAGACTGAAGCTTTCTTT.

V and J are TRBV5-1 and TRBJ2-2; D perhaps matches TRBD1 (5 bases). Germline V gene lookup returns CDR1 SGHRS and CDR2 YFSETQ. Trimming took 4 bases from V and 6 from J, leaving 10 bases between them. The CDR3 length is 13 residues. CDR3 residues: CASSARVPGELFF. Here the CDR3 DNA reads TGCGCCAGCAGCGCCAGGGTTCCCGGGGAGCTGTTTTTT.

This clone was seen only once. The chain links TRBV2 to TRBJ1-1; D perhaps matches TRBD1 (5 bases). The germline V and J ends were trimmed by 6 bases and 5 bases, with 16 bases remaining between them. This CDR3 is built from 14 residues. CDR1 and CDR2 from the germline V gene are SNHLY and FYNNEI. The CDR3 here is CASRSGSAGTEAFF. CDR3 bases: TGTGCCAGCAGATCAGGGTCGGCGGGGACTGAAGCTTTCTTT.

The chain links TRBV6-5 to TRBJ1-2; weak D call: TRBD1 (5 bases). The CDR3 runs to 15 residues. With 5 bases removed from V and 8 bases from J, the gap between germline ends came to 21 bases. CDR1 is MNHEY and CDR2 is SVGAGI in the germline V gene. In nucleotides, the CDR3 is TGTGCCAGCAGTCCCGCCGGGGCGGGGGATCTGGGCTACACCTTC. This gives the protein CASSPAGAGDLGYTF.

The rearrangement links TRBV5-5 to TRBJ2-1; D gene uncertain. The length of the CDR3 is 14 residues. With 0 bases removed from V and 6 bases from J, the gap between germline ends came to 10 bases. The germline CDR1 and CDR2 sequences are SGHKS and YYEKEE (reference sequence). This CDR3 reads CASSLGDTPNEQFF. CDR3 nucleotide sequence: TGTGCCAGCAGCTTGGGCGACACACCCAATGAGCAGTTCTTC.

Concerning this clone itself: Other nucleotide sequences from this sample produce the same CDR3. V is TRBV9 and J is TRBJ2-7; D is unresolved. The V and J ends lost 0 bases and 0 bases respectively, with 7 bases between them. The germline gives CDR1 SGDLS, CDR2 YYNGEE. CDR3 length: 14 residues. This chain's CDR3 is CASSVGGSSYEQYF. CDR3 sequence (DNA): TGTGCCAGCAGCGTAGGCGGAAGCTCCTACGAGCAGTACTTC.